The rows below give T cell receptor beta chains drawn from one sample of a study of cytomegalovirus exposure and HLA in healthy donors. Only in-frame clones appear in the TCRdb table, and some are missing; sequencing was by immunoSEQ multiplex PCR. This sample carries approximately 160,000 clones, roughly 70% of them seen once, and the ten largest clones take 2.5% to 3.5%. Sequenced input: PBMCs. The receptor source for this set is a woman between 45 and 60 years old in good health and CMV-seropositive. Each CDR3 is given with its conserved first and last residue. Each record gives: clone size, D gene, V gene, J gene, CDR3 protein, CDR3 DNA. A D gene is named only where the DNA matches it firmly. Expanded clones are given a class, and other clones once, few, many or no size at all.

NA	NA	TRBV29-1	TRBJ2-5	CSVEPRQETQYF	TGCAGCGTTGAACCTCGTCAAGAGACCCAGTACTTC
few	TRBD1	TRBV19	TRBJ2-5	CASSLLTGAGETQYF	TGTGCCAGTAGCCTATTGACAGGGGCGGGGGAGACCCAGTACTTC
NA	TRBD1	TRBV2	TRBJ2-7	CASQLSGQVIYEQYF	TGTGCCAGCCAACTCTCGGGACAGGTAATCTACGAGCAGTACTTC
NA	TRBD1	TRBV7-2	TRBJ1-5	CASSSRDRGAQHF	TGTGCCAGCAGCTCCCGGGACAGGGGAGCCCAGCATTTT
once	TRBD1	TRBV2	TRBJ2-1	CASSRQGRDNEQFF	TGTGCCAGCAGCCGACAGGGTCGCGACAATGAGCAGTTCTTC
NA	TRBD1	TRBV27	TRBJ1-2	CASSPRQGALGYTF	TGTGCCAGCAGTCCTAGACAGGGGGCGTTGGGCTACACCTTC
NA	TRBD2	TRBV6-6	TRBJ2-5	CASGTSVKTQYF	TGTGCCAGCGGGACTAGTGTAAAGACCCAGTACTTC
NA	NA	TRBV6-5	TRBJ1-6	CASSYVRSRGSPLHF	TGTGCCAGCAGTTACGTCAGGTCGCGGGGTTCACCCCTCCACTTT
NA	NA	TRBV5-1	TRBJ1-3	CASSGGGSGNTIYF	TGCGCCAGCAGCGGGGGCGGCTCTGGAAACACCATATATTTT
NA	NA	TRBV7-9	TRBJ1-2	CASSLYGGNSNYGYTF	TGTGCCAGCAGCCTTTATGGGGGGAATAGTAACTATGGCTACACCTTC
few	NA	TRBV7-9	TRBJ2-3	CASSPLGGSRTDTQYF	TGTGCCAGCAGCCCCCTCGGAGGGTCGCGCACAGATACGCAGTATTTT
NA	NA	TRBV5-1	TRBJ2-5	CASREQGIQETQYF	TGCGCCAGCAGAGAACAGGGTATCCAAGAGACCCAGTACTTC
many	NA	TRBV7-3	TRBJ2-3	CASSTGLGTDTQYF	TGTGCCAGCAGCACGGGACTTGGCACAGATACGCAGTATTTT
NA	TRBD2	TRBV2	TRBJ2-3	CASRPLAALMDTQYF	TGTGCCAGCAGGCCACTAGCGGCCCTAATGGATACGCAGTATTTT
few	TRBD1	TRBV5-4	TRBJ1-1	CASSPNDRGAEAFF	TGTGCCAGCAGCCCAAACGACAGGGGCGCGGAAGCTTTCTTT
NA	NA	TRBV28	TRBJ1-2	CASSEAKAMWSTF	TGTGCCAGCAGCGAGGCCAAGGCCATGTGGTCCACCTTC
NA	TRBD1	TRBV7-7	TRBJ2-7	CASSLGDFRTGVPYEQYF	TGTGCCAGCAGCTTAGGCGACTTTAGGACAGGGGTGCCCTACGAGCAGTACTTC
NA	TRBD2	TRBV5-1	TRBJ2-1	CASQISGGSYNEQFF	TGCGCCAGTCAGATAAGCGGGGGTTCCTACAATGAGCAGTTCTTC
NA	NA	TRBV5-1	TRBJ1-6	CASSLASGYNSPLHF	TGCGCCAGCAGCTTGGCGTCGGGTTATAATTCACCCCTCCACTTT
few	TRBD2	TRBV4-1	TRBJ2-5	CASSQSTSGETQYF	TGCGCCAGCAGCCAATCTACTAGCGGGGAGACCCAGTACTTC
NA	NA	TRBV14	TRBJ2-1	CASSQDFYNEQFF	TGTGCCAGCAGCCAAGACTTCTACAATGAGCAGTTCTTC
NA	NA	TRBV6-6	TRBJ1-5	CASKGASNQPQHF	TGTGCCAGCAAAGGGGCCAGCAATCAGCCCCAGCATTTT
NA	TRBD2	TRBV7-3	TRBJ2-1	CASSAGTSAYNEQFF	TGTGCCAGCAGCGCCGGGACTAGTGCCTACAATGAGCAGTTCTTC
NA	NA	TRBV19	TRBJ1-1	CASSIAGVHSAFF	TGTGCCAGTAGTATAGCAGGGGTCCATTCGGCTTTCTTT
once	NA	TRBV5-1	TRBJ1-1	CASSLGGATEAFF	TGCGCCAGCAGCTTGGGTGGGGCCACTGAAGCTTTCTTT
NA	NA	TRBV5-8	TRBJ1-5	CASSTGWKSNQPQHF	TGTGCCAGCAGCACGGGGTGGAAAAGCAATCAGCCCCAGCATTTT
NA	TRBD1	TRBV5-4	TRBJ1-4	CASSTGQGGKEKLFF	TGTGCCAGCAGCACTGGACAGGGGGGAAAAGAAAAACTGTTTTTT